This T cell receptor (beta chain) was observed in a study of T cell changes during pregnancy in multiple sclerosis. Using immunoSEQ multiplex PCR, the repertoire was profiled, and TCRdb retains in-frame clones only, with some absent. The table has 40,000 to 45,000 clones, 80% to 95% seen once; the top ten hold over 0.5%. Germline CDR1 reads LGHNA; CDR2 reads YSLEER. The CDR3 is 17 residues long. Unmatched junction bases numbered 8, after V lost 3 bases and J lost 0 bases. The source is a female donor with multiple sclerosis, enrolled in a pregnancy study. J is TRBJ2-3 and V is TRBV4-3; 8 nucleotides agree with TRBD1. The sample consisted of CD4+ T cells from peripheral blood mononuclear cells, taken in the third trimester of pregnancy. The CDR3 DNA is TGCGCCAGCAGCCAGGACAGGGACAGATTCAGCACAGATACGCAGTATTTT. This encodes CASSQDRDRFSTDTQYF.